The clone carrying this T cell receptor beta chain was found a few times. Its cognate antigen is unknown. This entry belongs to a study of T cell repertoires in cytomegalovirus infection. At the level of the study: CMV infection plus the matching HLA type was flagged by public TCR beta signatures. Study-wide points: Cumulative public TCR beta family frequency identified CMV carriers with the relevant HLA.

TCRdb processed the reads anew with MiXCR; each CDR3 protein has one entry. The table has around 450,000 distinct CDR3 sequences, roughly 31% seen once. The CDR3 is 15 residues long. Looked up from germline, CDR1 is MNHNS and CDR2 is SASEGT. V shed 7 bases and J shed 4 bases, with 20 bases lying between them. The gene calls are TRBV6-1 and TRBJ2-7; D may match TRBD1 or TRBD2 (5 bases each). Sequencing was done on a sample of PBMCs. This TCR derives from a human donor in good health (CMV status not recorded). Some clones in this sample may be carry-over from other donors' samples. CDR3 bases: TGTGCCAGCATTGATGAGGCGCGAGGGGCTTACGAGCAGTACTTC. This translates into CASIDEARGAYEQYF.